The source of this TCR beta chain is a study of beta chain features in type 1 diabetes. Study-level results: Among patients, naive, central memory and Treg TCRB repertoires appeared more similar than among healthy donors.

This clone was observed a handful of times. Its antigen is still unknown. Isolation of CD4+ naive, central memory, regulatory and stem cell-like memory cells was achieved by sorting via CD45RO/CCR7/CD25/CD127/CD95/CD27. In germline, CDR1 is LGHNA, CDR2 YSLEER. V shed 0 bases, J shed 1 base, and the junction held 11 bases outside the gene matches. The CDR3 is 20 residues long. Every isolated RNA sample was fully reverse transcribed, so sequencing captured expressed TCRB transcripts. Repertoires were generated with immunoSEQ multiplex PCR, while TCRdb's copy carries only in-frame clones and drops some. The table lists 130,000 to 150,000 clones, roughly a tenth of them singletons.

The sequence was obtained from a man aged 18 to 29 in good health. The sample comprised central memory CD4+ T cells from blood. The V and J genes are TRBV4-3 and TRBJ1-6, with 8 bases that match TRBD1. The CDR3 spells CASSQDPGSGGTSYNSPLHF. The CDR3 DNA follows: TGCGCCAGCAGCCAAGATCCAGGATCAGGGGGCACGTCCTATAATTCACCCCTCCACTTT.